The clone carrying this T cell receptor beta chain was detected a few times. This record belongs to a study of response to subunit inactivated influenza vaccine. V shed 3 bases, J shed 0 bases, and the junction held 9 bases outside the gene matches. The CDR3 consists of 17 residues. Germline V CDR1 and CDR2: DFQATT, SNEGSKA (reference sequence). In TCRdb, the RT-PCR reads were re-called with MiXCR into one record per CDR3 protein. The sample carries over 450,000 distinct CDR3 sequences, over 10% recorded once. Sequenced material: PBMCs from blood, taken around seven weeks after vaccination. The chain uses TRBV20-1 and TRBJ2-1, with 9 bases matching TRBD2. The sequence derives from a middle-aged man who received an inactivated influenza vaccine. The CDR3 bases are TGCAGTGCTAGTGAGTCAGGTAGCGGGAGCTCCTACAATGAGCAGTTCTTC. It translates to CSASESGSGSSYNEQFF.